In this sample, the clone carrying this TCR beta chain turned up a few times. The sample originates from a study of T cells in Graves' hyperthyroidism and ophthalmopathy. Study summary: Prior to any treatment, at the point of initial diagnosis, peripheral blood was collected.

Amplification of TCR beta CDR3 regions was performed using RNA transcripts as template. HTBI primers drove first-round RT-PCR of the TCR CDR3. TCRdb re-derived calls from the multiplex PCR reads in MiXCR, one entry per CDR3 protein. The sample shows fewer than 800,000 distinct CDR3 sequences, about 17% of them seen only once. CDR3 length: 18 amino acids. Germline trimming cut 4 bases from V and 7 bases from J; bases unmatched to any gene: 16. Germline CDR1 reads MGHRA; CDR2 reads YSYEKL. V gene TRBV4-1 combines with J gene TRBJ1-6; 7 nucleotides agree with TRBD1. The receptor's source is a man aged 18 to 29 with Graves' hyperthyroidism. The source material was blood. CDR3 nucleotides: TGCGCCAGCAGCCTCCTCACCGACAGGGCCGGGTACAATTCACCCCTCCACTTT. Translating gives CASSLLTDRAGYNSPLHF.